This T cell receptor (beta chain) was identified in a study of regulatory T cells in long-lasting Graves disease. This clonotype was seen more than once but under ten times. As yet, its antigen is unknown. Regarding time point: newly diagnosed GD, antithyroid drugs for less than 3 months. Construction of the TCR library relied on RNA isolated from PBMCs. By American Thyroid Association guidelines, Graves' disease was diagnosed in the cohort. Study-wide results and limits: With some 2,500 shared public clonotypes, persistent patients exceeded new patients, who shared about a thousand.

Library construction for TCR beta used iRepertoire HTBI primers and Arm-PCR of CDR3 regions. TCRdb reprocessed the multiplex PCR reads with MiXCR, giving one entry per CDR3 protein. The sample consists of 500,000 to 700,000 distinct CDR3 sequences, about 15% of them appearing once. These same records also appear under a second study, on T cells in Graves' hyperthyroidism and ophthalmopathy. That work adds: A median approximately 6.8 months before onset, the model predicted ophthalmopathy.

The receptor comes from a woman aged 30 to 39 with Graves disease. The source was peripheral blood mononuclear cells (PBMCs), collected at new diagnosis, from a patient treated with antithyroid drugs.

In DNA, the CDR3 is TGTGCCAGCAGCTTACGGACAGGGGGCCTAGTAGATACGCAGTATTTT. Translating gives CASSLRTGGLVDTQYF. J is TRBJ2-3 and V is TRBV13; 11 nucleotides line up with TRBD1. With 2 bases clipped from V and 5 bases from J, the junction kept 6 bases outside the gene matches. The CDR3 has 16 amino acids. Germline CDR1 is PRHDT and CDR2 is FYEKMQ (reference sequence).